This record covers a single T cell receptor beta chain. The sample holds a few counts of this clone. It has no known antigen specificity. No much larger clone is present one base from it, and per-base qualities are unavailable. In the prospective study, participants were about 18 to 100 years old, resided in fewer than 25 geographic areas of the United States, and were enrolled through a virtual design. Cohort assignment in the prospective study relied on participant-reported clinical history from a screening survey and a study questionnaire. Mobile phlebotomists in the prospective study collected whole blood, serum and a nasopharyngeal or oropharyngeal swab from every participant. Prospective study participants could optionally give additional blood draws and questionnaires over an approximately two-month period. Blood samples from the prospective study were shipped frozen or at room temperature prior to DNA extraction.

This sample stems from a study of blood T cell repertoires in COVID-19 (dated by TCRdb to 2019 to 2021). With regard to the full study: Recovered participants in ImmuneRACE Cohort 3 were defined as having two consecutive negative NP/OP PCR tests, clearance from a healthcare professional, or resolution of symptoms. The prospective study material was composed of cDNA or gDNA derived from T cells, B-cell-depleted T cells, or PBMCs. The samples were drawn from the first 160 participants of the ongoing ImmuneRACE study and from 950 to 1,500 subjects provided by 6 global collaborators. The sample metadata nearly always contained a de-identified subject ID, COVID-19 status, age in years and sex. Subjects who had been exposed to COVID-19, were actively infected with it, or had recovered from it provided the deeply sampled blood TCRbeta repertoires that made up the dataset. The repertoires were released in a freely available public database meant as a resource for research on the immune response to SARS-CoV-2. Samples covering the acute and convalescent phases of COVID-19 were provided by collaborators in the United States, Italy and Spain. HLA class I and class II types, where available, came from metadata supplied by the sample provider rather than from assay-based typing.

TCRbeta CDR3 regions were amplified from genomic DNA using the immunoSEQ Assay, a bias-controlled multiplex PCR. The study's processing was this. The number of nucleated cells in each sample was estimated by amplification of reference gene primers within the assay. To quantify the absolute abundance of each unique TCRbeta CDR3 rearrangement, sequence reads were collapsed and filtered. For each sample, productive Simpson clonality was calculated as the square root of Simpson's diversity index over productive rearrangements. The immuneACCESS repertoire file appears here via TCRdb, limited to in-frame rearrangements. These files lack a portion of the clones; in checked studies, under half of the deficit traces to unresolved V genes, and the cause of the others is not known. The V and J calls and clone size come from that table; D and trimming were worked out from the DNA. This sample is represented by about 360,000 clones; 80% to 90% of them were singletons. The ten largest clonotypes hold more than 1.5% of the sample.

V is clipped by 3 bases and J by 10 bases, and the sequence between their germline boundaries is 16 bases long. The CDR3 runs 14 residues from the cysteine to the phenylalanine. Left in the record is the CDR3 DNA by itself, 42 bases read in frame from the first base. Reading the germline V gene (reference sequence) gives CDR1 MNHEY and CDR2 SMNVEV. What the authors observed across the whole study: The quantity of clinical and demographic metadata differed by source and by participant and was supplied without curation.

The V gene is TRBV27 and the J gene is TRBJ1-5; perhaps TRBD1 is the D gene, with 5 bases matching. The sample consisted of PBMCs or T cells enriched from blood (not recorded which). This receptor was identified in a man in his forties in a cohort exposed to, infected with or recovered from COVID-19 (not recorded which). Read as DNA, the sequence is TGTGCCAGCAGTTTCGGGGGAGCCGATCGCCCCCAGCATTTT. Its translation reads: CASSFGGADRPQHF.